A selection of T cell receptor beta chains follows, all from one sample in a study of memory CD4+ T cells and cytomegalovirus serostatus. Sequencing used immunoSEQ multiplex PCR; TCRdb keeps in-frame clones, though not all of them. This sample has tens of thousands of clones, with 82% found just once. The sample comprised memory CD4+ T cells from blood. Receptors were obtained from an adult in good health and CMV-seronegative. Each CDR3 is given with its conserved first and last residue. D genes are given only for firm matches. Size is omitted from some rows. Given values are once, few, many or a class for expanded clones.

cdr3_aa cdr3_nt v_call d_call j_call clone_size
CASSLDAGGLGSPLHF TGCGCCAGCAGCTTGGATGCAGGGGGTTTGGGTTCACCCCTCCACTTT TRBV5-1 TRBD1 TRBJ1-6 few
CASSSKGRSGTDTQYF TGTGCCAGCAGCAGTAAGGGGAGGAGTGGCACAGATACGCAGTATTTT TRBV9 . TRBJ2-3 .
CASSQDLGRVDGTDTQYF TGCGCCAGCAGCCAAGATCTAGGGAGGGTGGATGGGACAGATACGCAGTATTTT TRBV4-3 TRBD2 TRBJ2-3 .
CASSRPTGGGGQFF TGTGCCAGCAGCCGCCCAACAGGGGGCGGGGGGCAGTTCTTC TRBV28 TRBD1 TRBJ2-1 .
CASSSVGRAIGANVLTF TGTGCCAGCAGTTCTGTGGGACGGGCGATTGGGGCCAACGTCCTGACTTTC TRBV28 . TRBJ2-6 .
CASSRLAARETQYF TGTGCCAGCAGCCGACTAGCCGCCCGGGAGACCCAGTACTTC TRBV5-6 TRBD2 TRBJ2-5 .
CASSFLPDGYTF TGTGCCAGCAGTTTTTTGCCCGATGGCTACACCTTC TRBV28 . TRBJ1-2 .
CASSLDFWNNYGYTF TGCGCCAGCAGCTTGGATTTCTGGAATAACTATGGCTACACCTTC TRBV5-1 . TRBJ1-2 .
CASRDRGLEKLFF TGTGCCAGCAGGGACAGGGGGCTAGAAAAACTGTTTTTT TRBV6-1 TRBD1 TRBJ1-4 .
CASSFMTGGSGNTIYF TGTGCCAGCAGCTTCATGACAGGGGGATCTGGAAACACCATATATTTT TRBV7-2 TRBD1 TRBJ1-3 once
CASSDRTGRPGANVLTF TGTGCCAGCAGCGATAGGACAGGGCGTCCTGGGGCCAACGTCCTGACTTTC TRBV9 TRBD1 TRBJ2-6 once
CASSLGIDRNTEAFF TGCGCCAGCAGCTTGGGCATCGACAGGAACACTGAAGCTTTCTTT TRBV5-1 . TRBJ1-1 .
CASSLRDASYEQYF TGTGCCAGCAGTTTAAGGGACGCCTCCTACGAGCAGTACTTC TRBV6-5 . TRBJ2-7 .
CASSPGLTQPQHF TGTGCCAGTAGTCCAGGTCTGACGCAGCCCCAGCATTTT TRBV19 . TRBJ1-5 .
CASSDVGQNQPQHF TGTGCCAGCAGTGACGTCGGACAGAATCAGCCCCAGCATTTT TRBV2 . TRBJ1-5 .
CASSFDPANYGYTF TGTGCCAGCAGCTTTGATCCGGCTAACTATGGCTACACCTTC TRBV7-2 . TRBJ1-2 .
CASSLGRRAYEQYF TGCGCCAGCAGCTTGGGTAGGAGGGCCTACGAGCAGTACTTC TRBV5-1 . TRBJ2-7 .
CASSFGRGSYEQYF TGTGCCAGCAGCTTTGGCAGGGGAAGCTACGAGCAGTACTTC TRBV7-2 . TRBJ2-7 .
CASTRQRGSYNEQFF TGTGCCAGTACCCGCCAGCGGGGCTCCTACAATGAGCAGTTCTTC TRBV19 TRBD2 TRBJ2-1 few
CASQNRGLNTEAFF TGTGCCAGCCAGAACAGGGGCCTGAACACTGAAGCTTTCTTT TRBV19 TRBD1 TRBJ1-1 once
CASSQRTSGVRETQYF TGTGCCAGCAGCCAAAGGACTAGCGGGGTCCGGGAGACCCAGTACTTC TRBV7-2 TRBD2 TRBJ2-5 .
CASSPRQGANGNEQFF TGTGCCAGTAGTCCCCGACAGGGGGCGAACGGAAATGAGCAGTTCTTC TRBV19 TRBD1 TRBJ2-1 .
CASSQVVGHEQYF TGTGCCAGCAGCCAGGTCGTTGGCCACGAGCAGTACTTC TRBV6-6 . TRBJ2-7 .
CASSLGQFNEQFF TGTGCCAGCAGCTTAGGACAGTTTAATGAGCAGTTCTTC TRBV7-6 . TRBJ2-1 .
CASSASTGGETAFF TGTGCCAGCAGTGCCTCGACAGGGGGCGAGACAGCTTTCTTT TRBV6-1 TRBD1 TRBJ1-1 .
CASRINYEQYF TGTGCCAGCAGGATAAACTACGAGCAGTACTTC TRBV6-1 . TRBJ2-7 .
CASSLEAGGQETQYF TGTGCCAGCAGCTTAGAAGCGGGGGGGCAAGAGACCCAGTACTTC TRBV7-9 TRBD2 TRBJ2-5 .
CASSLAVGSGANVLTF TGTGCCAGCAGCTTGGCCGTTGGTTCTGGGGCCAACGTCCTGACTTTC TRBV5-6 . TRBJ2-6 .
CASSLGGTSRRETQYF TGTGCCAGCAGCTTAGGGGGGACAAGCCGAAGGGAGACCCAGTACTTC TRBV7-2 . TRBJ2-5 .
CASSYYPGNYGYTF TGTGCCAGCAGTTACTACCCAGGGAACTATGGCTACACCTTC TRBV6-5 . TRBJ1-2 .
CASTPLGGEVLTEAFF TGTGCCAGCACCCCCCTGGGAGGAGAGGTTTTGACTGAAGCTTTCTTT TRBV6-6 . TRBJ1-1 .
CASSHYPGGYTF TGTGCCAGCAGCCATTACCCCGGCGGCTACACCTTC TRBV14 . TRBJ1-2 .
CASSQDLDREYGYTF TGCGCCAGCAGCCAAGATTTGGACAGGGAATATGGCTACACCTTC TRBV4-1 TRBD1 TRBJ1-2 .
CASMPQGAANEKLFF TGTGCCAGTATGCCCCAGGGGGCTGCTAATGAAAAACTGTTTTTT TRBV19 TRBD1 TRBJ1-4 .
CAMGGHFDQPQHF TGTGCCATGGGGGGACATTTCGATCAGCCCCAGCATTTT TRBV6-1 . TRBJ1-5 once
CASSPQMTIPKGYTF TGTGCCAGCAGTCCGCAGATGACAATACCTAAAGGCTACACCTTC TRBV6-6 . TRBJ1-2 .
CASSSRVNTEAFF TGTGCCAGCAGTTCTAGGGTGAACACTGAAGCTTTCTTT TRBV6-5 . TRBJ1-1 .
CAISERQAQVGNTIYF TGTGCCATCAGTGAAAGACAGGCCCAAGTGGGAAACACCATATATTTT TRBV10-3 . TRBJ1-3 .
CASSRTGIDREKLFF TGTGCCAGCAGTCGGACGGGCATAGATCGAGAAAAACTGTTTTTT TRBV2 . TRBJ1-4 .
CASRPSGDANGYTF TGTGCCAGCAGACCTTCCGGGGACGCGAATGGCTACACCTTC TRBV2 . TRBJ1-2 .
CASNGGYPEKLFF TGTGCCAGCAATGGGGGCTATCCTGAAAAACTGTTTTTT TRBV2 . TRBJ1-4 .